This TCR beta chain was profiled in a study of cytomegalovirus exposure and HLA in healthy donors. CDR1 and CDR2 from the germline V gene are MNHEY and SMNVEV (reference sequence). The ends were cut back, 5 bases at V and 10 bases at J, with 29 bases in the middle. The CDR3 contains 18 residues. Whole-study results and caveats: In a later analysis, TCR association rates varied by HLA locus: DRB1 most, HLA-C fewest. Researchers catalogued about 150 TCR beta chains as cytomegalovirus-associated. Available immune exposure information covered CMV serostatus only. Later analysis suggested most CMV-associated TCR beta chains were HLA-restricted.

The study ran its PCR with 60 Vbeta and 13 Jbeta primers. TCRdb's table, derived via immunoSEQ multiplex PCR, lists solely in-frame clones and lacks some. This table has some 140,000 clones, 80% appearing once. As to this clone: What it recognizes is unknown.

The J gene is TRBJ1-4, the V gene TRBV27; D ambiguous. The clonotype originates from a man under 40 in good health and CMV-seronegative. The source material was PBMCs. For the CDR3, the DNA is TGTGCCAGCAGTCCGGTCCGAGAGACGGGAACGAATGAAGGAAAACTGTTTTTT. Translation: CASSPVRETGTNEGKLFF.